This T cell receptor (beta chain) was recovered during a study of cytomegalovirus exposure and HLA in healthy donors. Germline CDR1 is SQVTM and CDR2 is ANQGSEA. The junction had 9 bases not matched to a gene; V was cut back by 4 bases and J by 0 bases. The CDR3 loop spans 17 amino acids. PCR was performed using 60 Vbeta and 13 Jbeta primers. Sequencing used immunoSEQ multiplex PCR; TCRdb keeps in-frame clones, though not all of them. The table includes some 140,000 clones, around 83% detected once. The clonotype comes from a male donor in good health and CMV-seropositive. The sample taken for sequencing was PBMCs. The chain recombines TRBV29-1 with TRBJ2-3, with 11 bases identical to TRBD2. DNA of the CDR3: TGCAGCGTTGTCTTGCTAGCGGGGGGAGGGAGCACAGATACGCAGTATTTT. This sequence encodes CSVVLLAGGGSTDTQYF.